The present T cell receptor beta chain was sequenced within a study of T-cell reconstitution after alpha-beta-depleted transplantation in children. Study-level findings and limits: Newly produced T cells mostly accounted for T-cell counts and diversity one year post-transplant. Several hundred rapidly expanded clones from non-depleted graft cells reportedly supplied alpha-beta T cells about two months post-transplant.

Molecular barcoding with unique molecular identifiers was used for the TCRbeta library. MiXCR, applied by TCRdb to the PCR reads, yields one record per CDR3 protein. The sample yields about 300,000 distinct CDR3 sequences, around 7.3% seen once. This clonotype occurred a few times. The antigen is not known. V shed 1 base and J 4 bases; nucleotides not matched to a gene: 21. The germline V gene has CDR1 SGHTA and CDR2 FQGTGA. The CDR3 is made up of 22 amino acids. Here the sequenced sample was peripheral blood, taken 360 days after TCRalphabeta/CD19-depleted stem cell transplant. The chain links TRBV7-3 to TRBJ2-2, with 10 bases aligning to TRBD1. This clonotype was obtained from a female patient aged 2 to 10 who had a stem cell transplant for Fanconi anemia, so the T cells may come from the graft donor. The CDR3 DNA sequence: TGTGCCAGCAGCTTAAACCGGGACAGGGGTCCAAACTCGGGACCGACCACCGGGGAGCTGTTTTTT. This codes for CASSLNRDRGPNSGPTTGELFF.